A selection of T cell receptor beta chains follows, all from one sample in a study of CD8 T cell repertoires and HIV-1 epitope variants. Libraries were prepared by immunoSEQ multiplex PCR; TCRdb keeps only in-frame clonotypes and omits some of them. The sample contains 80,000 to 95,000 clones, just under 75% of which appear only once. The sequenced sample was uncultured baseline CD8+ T cells from peripheral blood mononuclear cells (PBMCs). The receptor set was obtained from a male donor with HIV. Both conserved end residues are part of each CDR3. The D gene is left open where the match is weak. Size values are once, few and many counts, or a class for expanded clones, and some rows have none.

cdr3_length: 16; j_call: TRBJ1-1; d_call: .; v_call: TRBV6-5; clone_size: .; cdr3_aa: CASSFAGPTANTEAFF; cdr3_nt: TGTGCCAGCAGTTTCGCCGGACCGACGGCGAACACTGAAGCTTTCTTT
cdr3_length: 13; j_call: TRBJ2-7; d_call: .; v_call: TRBV2; clone_size: .; cdr3_aa: CASSARRTYEQYF; cdr3_nt: TGTGCCAGCAGCGCCCGAAGAACCTACGAGCAGTACTTC
cdr3_length: 14; j_call: TRBJ1-5; d_call: .; v_call: TRBV6-1; clone_size: .; cdr3_aa: CASTEGGVDQPQHF; cdr3_nt: TGTGCCAGCACCGAGGGGGGGGTCGATCAGCCCCAGCATTTT
cdr3_length: 12; j_call: TRBJ2-7; d_call: .; v_call: TRBV21-1; clone_size: .; cdr3_aa: CASLRPSYEQYF; cdr3_nt: TGTGCCAGCCTTCGGCCGAGCTACGAGCAGTACTTC
cdr3_length: 14; j_call: TRBJ2-2; d_call: .; v_call: TRBV6-1; clone_size: .; cdr3_aa: CATGGTSNTGELFF; cdr3_nt: TGTGCCACCGGCGGGACATCGAACACCGGGGAGCTGTTTTTT
cdr3_length: 13; j_call: TRBJ1-5; d_call: TRBD1; v_call: TRBV5-4; clone_size: .; cdr3_aa: CASSLDRGQPQHF; cdr3_nt: TGTGCCAGCAGCCTCGACAGGGGACAGCCCCAGCATTTT
cdr3_length: 14; j_call: TRBJ2-3; d_call: .; v_call: TRBV5-6; clone_size: .; cdr3_aa: CASSRLTDTDTQYF; cdr3_nt: TGTGCCAGCAGTAGACTAACGGACACAGATACGCAGTATTTT
cdr3_length: 15; j_call: TRBJ1-5; d_call: .; v_call: TRBV2; clone_size: few; cdr3_aa: CASSEVRVGNQPQHF; cdr3_nt: TGTGCCAGCAGTGAAGTCAGGGTGGGCAATCAGCCCCAGCATTTT
cdr3_length: 16; j_call: TRBJ1-2; d_call: .; v_call: TRBV5-1; clone_size: few; cdr3_aa: CASSLGPGPSNYGYTF; cdr3_nt: TGCGCCAGCAGCTTGGGCCCGGGCCCTTCTAACTATGGCTACACCTTC
cdr3_length: 17; j_call: TRBJ2-1; d_call: TRBD1; v_call: TRBV4-3; clone_size: .; cdr3_aa: CASSLDPGTGGGYEQFF; cdr3_nt: TGCGCCAGCAGCCTAGATCCCGGGACAGGGGGCGGATATGAGCAGTTCTTC
cdr3_length: 15; j_call: TRBJ2-2; d_call: .; v_call: TRBV29-1; clone_size: .; cdr3_aa: CSVEWFGGGTGELFF; cdr3_nt: TGCAGCGTTGAGTGGTTCGGGGGCGGCACCGGGGAGCTGTTTTTT
cdr3_length: 14; j_call: TRBJ2-1; d_call: .; v_call: TRBV11-3; clone_size: .; cdr3_aa: CASSSQSSYNEQFF; cdr3_nt: TGTGCCAGCAGCTCCCAGTCATCCTACAATGAGCAGTTCTTC
cdr3_length: 17; j_call: TRBJ2-7; d_call: TRBD1; v_call: TRBV5-1; clone_size: .; cdr3_aa: CASSAPIGGQGRNEQYF; cdr3_nt: TGCGCCAGCAGCGCCCCTATCGGGGGACAGGGTAGGAACGAGCAGTACTTC
cdr3_length: 17; j_call: TRBJ2-7; d_call: .; v_call: TRBV2; clone_size: .; cdr3_aa: CASKVYHSSIQFYEQYF; cdr3_nt: TGTGCCAGCAAAGTTTACCATTCCTCCATTCAGTTCTACGAGCAGTACTTC
cdr3_length: 15; j_call: TRBJ1-3; d_call: .; v_call: TRBV5-1; clone_size: .; cdr3_aa: CASSFNPTGGNTIYF; cdr3_nt: TGCGCCAGCAGCTTTAATCCGACAGGTGGAAACACCATATATTTT
cdr3_length: 16; j_call: TRBJ1-2; d_call: TRBD1; v_call: TRBV4-1; clone_size: .; cdr3_aa: CASSQEVTGVFLSYTF; cdr3_nt: TGCGCCAGCAGCCAAGAAGTGACAGGGGTCTTTCTCAGCTACACCTTC
cdr3_length: 15; j_call: TRBJ1-5; d_call: .; v_call: TRBV4-2; clone_size: .; cdr3_aa: CASSQEAGGNQPQHF; cdr3_nt: TGTGCCAGCAGCCAAGAGGCAGGGGGCAATCAGCCCCAGCATTTT
cdr3_length: 15; j_call: TRBJ1-2; d_call: .; v_call: TRBV7-2; clone_size: .; cdr3_aa: CASTEGQARGYGYTF; cdr3_nt: TGTGCCAGCACCGAGGGGCAGGCCCGAGGCTATGGCTACACCTTC
cdr3_length: 14; j_call: TRBJ2-1; d_call: TRBD2; v_call: TRBV7-8; clone_size: .; cdr3_aa: CASSLAGGASEQFF; cdr3_nt: TGTGCCAGCAGCTTGGCGGGAGGTGCTTCTGAGCAGTTCTTC
cdr3_length: 15; j_call: TRBJ2-3; d_call: .; v_call: TRBV29-1; clone_size: .; cdr3_aa: CSVEGRRASINTQYF; cdr3_nt: TGCAGCGTTGAAGGACGGCGGGCGTCTATCAATACGCAGTATTTT
cdr3_length: 12; j_call: TRBJ2-7; d_call: .; v_call: TRBV18; clone_size: .; cdr3_aa: CASSPSGHEQYF; cdr3_nt: TGTGCCAGCTCACCCTCTGGCCACGAGCAGTACTTC
cdr3_length: 17; j_call: TRBJ2-6; d_call: TRBD1; v_call: TRBV28; clone_size: .; cdr3_aa: CASSFQGRGSGANVLTF; cdr3_nt: TGTGCCAGCAGTTTTCAGGGCAGGGGGTCTGGGGCCAACGTCCTGACTTTC
cdr3_length: 14; j_call: TRBJ1-1; d_call: .; v_call: TRBV29-1; clone_size: .; cdr3_aa: CSATRGLGDTEAFF; cdr3_nt: TGCAGCGCTACCAGGGGCCTAGGGGACACTGAAGCTTTCTTT
cdr3_length: 12; j_call: TRBJ2-2; d_call: .; v_call: TRBV6-1; clone_size: .; cdr3_aa: CASSESLPGPLF; cdr3_nt: TGTGCCAGCAGTGAATCCCTCCCCGGCCCTCTTTTT
cdr3_length: 12; j_call: TRBJ2-7; d_call: .; v_call: TRBV2; clone_size: once; cdr3_aa: CASKLSSYEQYF; cdr3_nt: TGTGCCAGCAAACTGAGCTCCTACGAGCAGTACTTC
cdr3_length: 14; j_call: TRBJ1-1; d_call: .; v_call: TRBV2; clone_size: few; cdr3_aa: CASSTRTVNTEAFF; cdr3_nt: TGTGCCAGCAGTACTAGGACGGTGAACACTGAAGCTTTCTTT
cdr3_length: 14; j_call: TRBJ1-2; d_call: .; v_call: TRBV5-6; clone_size: .; cdr3_aa: CASSSPQGWDGYTF; cdr3_nt: TGTGCCAGCAGCTCCCCGCAGGGTTGGGATGGCTACACCTTC
cdr3_length: 15; j_call: TRBJ2-7; d_call: TRBD2; v_call: TRBV29-1; clone_size: .; cdr3_aa: CSVEGLAGLSYEQYF; cdr3_nt: TGCAGCGTCGAGGGACTAGCGGGTCTCTCCTACGAGCAGTACTTC
cdr3_length: 10; j_call: TRBJ2-1; d_call: .; v_call: TRBV21-1; clone_size: .; cdr3_aa: CASGGFEQFF; cdr3_nt: TGTGCCAGCGGGGGGTTTGAGCAGTTCTTC
cdr3_length: 13; j_call: TRBJ2-7; d_call: .; v_call: TRBV15; clone_size: .; cdr3_aa: CATSRGANYEQYF; cdr3_nt: TGTGCCACCAGCAGAGGGGCGAACTACGAGCAGTACTTC
cdr3_length: 11; j_call: TRBJ2-5; d_call: .; v_call: TRBV6-5; clone_size: .; cdr3_aa: CASSPGETQYF; cdr3_nt: TGTGCCAGCAGCCCGGGGGAGACCCAGTACTTC
cdr3_length: 15; j_call: TRBJ1-5; d_call: .; v_call: TRBV7-2; clone_size: .; cdr3_aa: CASSLAPGKDQPQHF; cdr3_nt: TGTGCCAGCAGCTTAGCTCCAGGGAAAGACCAGCCCCAGCATTTT
cdr3_length: 16; j_call: TRBJ2-1; d_call: .; v_call: TRBV11-2; clone_size: few; cdr3_aa: CASSYARTSSYNEQFF; cdr3_nt: TGTGCCAGCAGCTACGCCCGGACAAGCTCCTACAATGAGCAGTTCTTC
cdr3_length: 15; j_call: TRBJ2-7; d_call: .; v_call: TRBV5-6; clone_size: .; cdr3_aa: CASSLGHAEFYEQYF; cdr3_nt: TGTGCCAGCAGCTTGGGGCACGCGGAGTTCTACGAGCAGTACTTC
cdr3_length: 14; j_call: TRBJ2-5; d_call: .; v_call: TRBV28; clone_size: .; cdr3_aa: CASSLRGSQETQYF; cdr3_nt: TGTGCCAGCAGTTTAAGGGGCTCCCAAGAGACCCAGTACTTC
cdr3_length: 14; j_call: TRBJ2-7; d_call: TRBD1; v_call: TRBV28; clone_size: .; cdr3_aa: CASSRQGLLTEQYF; cdr3_nt: TGTGCCAGCAGTCGACAGGGGCTCCTGACCGAGCAGTACTTC
cdr3_length: 13; j_call: TRBJ2-1; d_call: .; v_call: TRBV29-1; clone_size: .; cdr3_aa: CSVSPRQVDEQFF; cdr3_nt: TGCAGCGTAAGCCCCCGACAGGTGGATGAGCAGTTCTTC
cdr3_length: 14; j_call: TRBJ2-2; d_call: .; v_call: TRBV19; clone_size: .; cdr3_aa: CASQRQADTGELFF; cdr3_nt: TGTGCCAGTCAGCGCCAAGCCGACACCGGGGAGCTGTTTTTT
cdr3_length: 14; j_call: TRBJ2-1; d_call: .; v_call: TRBV2; clone_size: .; cdr3_aa: CASKPGIPYNEQFF; cdr3_nt: TGTGCCAGCAAGCCCGGGATCCCCTACAATGAGCAGTTCTTC
cdr3_length: 13; j_call: TRBJ1-1; d_call: .; v_call: TRBV27; clone_size: .; cdr3_aa: CASSWTGNTEAFF; cdr3_nt: TGTGCCAGCAGTTGGACGGGGAACACTGAAGCTTTCTTT
cdr3_length: 16; j_call: TRBJ2-3; d_call: .; v_call: TRBV15; clone_size: .; cdr3_aa: CATSREGGMSTDTQYF; cdr3_nt: TGTGCCACCAGCAGAGAGGGCGGGATGAGCACAGATACGCAGTATTTT
cdr3_length: 12; j_call: TRBJ1-1; d_call: .; v_call: TRBV10-1; clone_size: .; cdr3_aa: CASSDSNTEAFF; cdr3_nt: TGCGCCAGCAGTGACTCGAACACTGAAGCTTTCTTT
cdr3_length: 14; j_call: TRBJ2-2; d_call: .; v_call: TRBV14; clone_size: many; cdr3_aa: CASSQDDFAGELFF; cdr3_nt: TGTGCCAGCAGCCAAGATGACTTCGCCGGGGAGCTGTTTTTT
cdr3_length: 14; j_call: TRBJ2-1; d_call: .; v_call: TRBV7-2; clone_size: few; cdr3_aa: CASSLPGIYNEQFF; cdr3_nt: TGTGCCAGCAGCTTGCCAGGGATCTACAATGAGCAGTTCTTC
cdr3_length: 19; j_call: TRBJ1-5; d_call: TRBD1; v_call: TRBV15; clone_size: .; cdr3_aa: CATSIPPGQGRYSNQPQHF; cdr3_nt: TGTGCCACCAGCATACCGCCGGGACAGGGACGTTATAGCAATCAGCCCCAGCATTTT
cdr3_length: 16; j_call: TRBJ2-7; d_call: TRBD2; v_call: TRBV29-1; clone_size: few; cdr3_aa: CSVSSPGGGVSYEQYF; cdr3_nt: TGCAGCGTTTCCTCCCCTGGCGGGGGGGTGTCCTACGAGCAGTACTTC
cdr3_length: 15; j_call: TRBJ2-5; d_call: .; v_call: TRBV7-9; clone_size: .; cdr3_aa: CASSLGELYQETQYF; cdr3_nt: TGTGCCAGCAGCTTAGGTGAACTGTACCAAGAGACCCAGTACTTC
cdr3_length: 13; j_call: TRBJ1-1; d_call: TRBD1; v_call: TRBV29-1; clone_size: few; cdr3_aa: CSVGQGAFTEAFF; cdr3_nt: TGCAGCGTGGGGCAGGGGGCGTTCACTGAAGCTTTCTTT
cdr3_length: 16; j_call: TRBJ1-5; d_call: .; v_call: TRBV4-1; clone_size: .; cdr3_aa: CASSRIGGQGNQPQHF; cdr3_nt: TGCGCCAGCAGCCGCATTGGGGGGCAGGGGAATCAGCCCCAGCATTTT
cdr3_length: 15; j_call: TRBJ1-1; d_call: .; v_call: TRBV2; clone_size: .; cdr3_aa: CASSGSGTRETEAFF; cdr3_nt: TGTGCCAGCAGTGGCTCCGGGACCCGGGAAACTGAAGCTTTCTTT
cdr3_length: 15; j_call: TRBJ1-5; d_call: .; v_call: TRBV7-9; clone_size: .; cdr3_aa: CASSLEGKSDQPQHF; cdr3_nt: TGTGCCAGCAGCTTAGAGGGGAAAAGTGATCAGCCCCAGCATTTT
cdr3_length: 13; j_call: TRBJ2-7; d_call: .; v_call: TRBV5-6; clone_size: many; cdr3_aa: CASSGRDRYEQYF; cdr3_nt: TGTGCCAGCAGCGGTCGGGACCGCTACGAGCAGTACTTC
cdr3_length: 17; j_call: TRBJ1-4; d_call: TRBD1; v_call: TRBV28; clone_size: few; cdr3_aa: CASSARQGVKLNEKLFF; cdr3_nt: TGTGCCAGCAGTGCAAGACAGGGAGTGAAGCTTAATGAAAAACTGTTTTTT
cdr3_length: 15; j_call: TRBJ1-2; d_call: TRBD1; v_call: TRBV7-2; clone_size: .; cdr3_aa: CASSLPTGRDLGYTF; cdr3_nt: TGTGCCAGCAGCTTACCGACAGGGAGGGATTTGGGCTACACCTTC
cdr3_length: 13; j_call: TRBJ2-7; d_call: .; v_call: TRBV5-4; clone_size: few; cdr3_aa: CASSLGLWGKQYF; cdr3_nt: TGTGCCAGCAGCCTCGGTCTGTGGGGGAAGCAGTACTTC
cdr3_length: 16; j_call: TRBJ1-2; d_call: .; v_call: TRBV4-1; clone_size: .; cdr3_aa: CASSQGTGMIGDGYTF; cdr3_nt: TGCGCCAGCAGCCAAGGAACAGGAATGATCGGGGATGGCTACACCTTC
cdr3_length: 13; j_call: TRBJ2-1; d_call: .; v_call: TRBV2; clone_size: few; cdr3_aa: CASNIQQYNEQFF; cdr3_nt: TGTGCCAGCAACATCCAACAGTACAATGAGCAGTTCTTC
cdr3_length: 12; j_call: TRBJ2-7; d_call: .; v_call: TRBV7-9; clone_size: few; cdr3_aa: CASSLTQYEQYF; cdr3_nt: TGTGCCAGCAGCCTCACCCAATACGAGCAGTACTTC